This T cell receptor beta chain was retrieved from a study of regulatory T cells in long-lasting Graves disease. Whole-study context: The term persistent Graves' disease signified upward of 5 years on antithyroid drugs with positive TSH receptor antibodies. Findings and limits, study-wide: It is possible that accuracy was reduced by the small size of the sample.

Time point here: persistent/refractory GD, antithyroid drugs over 5 years with positive TRAb. The TCR library was made from RNA that had been extracted from PBMCs in TRIzol. This clonotype was recorded only once. Its antigen is as yet unknown. The germline V and J ends were trimmed by 0 bases and 4 bases, with 9 bases remaining between them. The germline V gene encodes CDR1 DFQATT and CDR2 SNEGSKA (reference sequence). This CDR3 has 13 residues. The authors built TCR beta libraries using iRepertoire HTBI primers and Arm-PCR of CDR3 regions. TCRdb re-called the multiplex PCR reads with MiXCR, one entry per CDR3 protein. Of hundreds of thousands of distinct CDR3 sequences detected, approximately 23% appear once; the ten largest clones hold around 12%.

This TCR derives from a female donor with Graves disease. Sequenced material: peripheral blood mononuclear cells (PBMCs), taken when the disease was refractory, from a patient treated with antithyroid drugs. The rearrangement joins TRBV20-1 to TRBJ1-2; D gene unclear. The CDR3 sequence is CSARDERSYGYTF. Written as DNA, the CDR3 is TGCAGTGCTAGAGATGAAAGGAGCTATGGCTACACCTTC.